A single sample is the source of the 3 T cell receptor beta chains below, sequenced in a study of blood T cell repertoires in COVID-19. Only in-frame clones appear in the TCRdb table, and some are missing; sequencing was by immunoSEQ multiplex PCR. Here the sample spans a few hundred thousand clones, around 87% being singletons. Sequencing was carried out using PBMCs or T cells enriched from blood (not recorded which). All receptors come from a man between 35 and 55 years old in a cohort exposed to, infected with or recovered from COVID-19 (not recorded which).

The V and J genes are TRBV28 and TRBJ2-7; 8 positions match TRBD1. CDR1 is MDHEN, CDR2 SYDVKM, per germline. The CDR3 consists of 14 residues. V trimming: 2 bases; J trimming: 3 bases; junction bases outside the gene matches: 3. The DNA of the CDR3 is TGTGCCAGCAGTTTAACGGGACAGGACTACGAGCAGTACTTC. This sequence encodes CASSLTGQDYEQYF.

This clone was seen once. The rearrangement links TRBV5-1 to TRBJ2-3; 8 bases agree with TRBD2. Germline CDR1 and CDR2: SGHRS and YFSETQ. This CDR3 has 17 residues. With V trimmed by 6 bases and J by 2 bases, 14 bases remained unmatched. CDR3 sequence reads: CASTSWSAGVLTDTQYF. Here the CDR3 DNA reads TGCGCCAGCACCTCATGGTCAGCGGGAGTTCTCACAGATACGCAGTATTTT.

This chain links TRBV7-8 with TRBJ2-7; 11 bases align to TRBD1. The germline V gene has CDR1 SGHVS and CDR2 FQNEAQ. This CDR3 contains 15 residues. J lost 4 bases, V lost 1 base, and 3 bases had no gene match. The CDR3 loop reads CASSLDRDRGYEQYF. DNA of the CDR3: TGTGCCAGCAGCTTAGACCGGGACAGGGGGTACGAGCAGTACTTC.